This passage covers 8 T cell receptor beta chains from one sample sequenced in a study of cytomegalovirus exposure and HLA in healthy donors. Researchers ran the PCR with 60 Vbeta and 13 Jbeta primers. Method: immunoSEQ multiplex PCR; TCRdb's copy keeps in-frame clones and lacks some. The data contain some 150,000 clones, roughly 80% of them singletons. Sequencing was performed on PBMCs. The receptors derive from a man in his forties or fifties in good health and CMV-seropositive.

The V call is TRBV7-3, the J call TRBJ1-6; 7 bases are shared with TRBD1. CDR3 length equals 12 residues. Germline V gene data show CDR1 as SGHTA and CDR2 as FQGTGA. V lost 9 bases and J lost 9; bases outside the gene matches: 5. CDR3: CASRQGSSPLHF. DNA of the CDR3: TGTGCCAGTCGACAGGGTTCTTCACCCCTCCACTTT.

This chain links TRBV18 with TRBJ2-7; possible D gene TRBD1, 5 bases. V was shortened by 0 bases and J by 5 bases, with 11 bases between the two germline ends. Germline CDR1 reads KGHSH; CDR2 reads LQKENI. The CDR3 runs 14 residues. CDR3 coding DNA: TGTGCCAGCTCACCACCTACGGACACAGACGAGCAGTACTTC. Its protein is CASSPPTDTDEQYF.

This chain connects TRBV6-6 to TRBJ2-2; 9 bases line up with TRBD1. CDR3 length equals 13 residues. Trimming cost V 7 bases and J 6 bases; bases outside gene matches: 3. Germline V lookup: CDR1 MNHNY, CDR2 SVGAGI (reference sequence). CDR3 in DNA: TGTGCCAGCACCGGGACAGGGCCCGGGGAGCTGTTTTTT. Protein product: CASTGTGPGELFF.

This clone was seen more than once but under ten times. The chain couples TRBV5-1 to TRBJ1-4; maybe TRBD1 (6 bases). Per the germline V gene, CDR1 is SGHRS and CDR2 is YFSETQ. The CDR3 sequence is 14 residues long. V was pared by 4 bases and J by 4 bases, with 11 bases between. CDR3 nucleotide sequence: TGCGCCAGCAGCGGAGGACAGTATAATGAAAAACTGTTTTTT. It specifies CASSGGQYNEKLFF.

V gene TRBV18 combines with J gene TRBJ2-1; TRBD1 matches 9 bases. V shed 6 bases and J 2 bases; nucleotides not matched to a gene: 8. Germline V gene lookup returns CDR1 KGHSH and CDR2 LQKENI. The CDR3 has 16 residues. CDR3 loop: CASSAMGQGAYNEQFF. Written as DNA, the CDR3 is TGTGCCAGCTCTGCGATGGGACAGGGAGCCTACAATGAGCAGTTCTTC. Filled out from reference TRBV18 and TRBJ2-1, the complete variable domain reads NAGVMQNPRHLVRRRGQEARLRCSPMKGHSHVYWYRQLPEEGLKFMVYLQKENIIDESGMPKERFSAEFPKEGPSILRIQQVVRGDSAAYFCASSAMGQGAYNEQFFGPGTRLTVL.

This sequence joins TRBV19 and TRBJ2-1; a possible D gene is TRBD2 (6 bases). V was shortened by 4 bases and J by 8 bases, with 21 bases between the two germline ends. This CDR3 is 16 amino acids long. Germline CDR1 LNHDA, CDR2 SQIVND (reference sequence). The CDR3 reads CASSTVIGVPGDEQFF. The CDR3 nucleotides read TGTGCCAGTAGTACAGTTATCGGGGTCCCGGGGGATGAGCAGTTCTTC.

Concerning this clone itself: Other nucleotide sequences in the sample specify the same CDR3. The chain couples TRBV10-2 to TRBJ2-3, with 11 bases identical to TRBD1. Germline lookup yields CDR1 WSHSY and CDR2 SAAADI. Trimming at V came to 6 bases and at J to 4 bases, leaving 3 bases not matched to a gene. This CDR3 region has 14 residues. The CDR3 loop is CASRDRGHSDTQYF. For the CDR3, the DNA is TGCGCCAGCAGGGACAGGGGGCATTCAGATACGCAGTATTTT.

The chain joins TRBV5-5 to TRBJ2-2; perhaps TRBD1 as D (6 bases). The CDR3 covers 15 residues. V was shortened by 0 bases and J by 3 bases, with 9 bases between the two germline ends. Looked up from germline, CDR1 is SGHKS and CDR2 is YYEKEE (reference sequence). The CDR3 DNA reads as TGTGCCAGCAGCTTGGGGGGGCTGGACACCGGGGAGCTGTTTTTT. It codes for CASSLGGLDTGELFF.